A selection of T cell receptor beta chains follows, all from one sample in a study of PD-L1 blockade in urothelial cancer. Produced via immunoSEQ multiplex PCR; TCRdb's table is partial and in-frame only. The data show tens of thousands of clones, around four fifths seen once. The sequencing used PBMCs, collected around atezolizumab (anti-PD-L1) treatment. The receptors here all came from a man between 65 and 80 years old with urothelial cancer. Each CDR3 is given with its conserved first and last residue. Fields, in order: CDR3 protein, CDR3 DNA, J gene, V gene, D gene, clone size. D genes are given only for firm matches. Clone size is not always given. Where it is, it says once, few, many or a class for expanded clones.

CDR3aa: CASTPGGALGETQYF
CDR3nt: TGTGCCAGTACCCCCGGGGGGGCCCTCGGGGAGACCCAGTACTTC
j_gene: TRBJ2-5
v_gene: TRBV19
d_gene: TRBD2
abundance: NA

CDR3aa: CASSVRPIAPLETQYF
CDR3nt: TGTGCCAGCAGCGTGAGGCCTATAGCGCCGTTGGAGACCCAGTACTTC
j_gene: TRBJ2-5
v_gene: TRBV9
d_gene: NA
abundance: NA

CDR3aa: CASAGVAGVRGTQYF
CDR3nt: TGTGCCAGTGCTGGGGTAGCGGGAGTACGAGGTACGCAGTATTTT
j_gene: TRBJ2-3
v_gene: TRBV19
d_gene: TRBD2
abundance: NA

CDR3aa: CASSAGGLAVGEQFF
CDR3nt: TGTGCCAGCAGCGCAGGGGGACTAGCGGTGGGTGAGCAGTTCTTC
j_gene: TRBJ2-1
v_gene: TRBV11-2
d_gene: TRBD2
abundance: once

CDR3aa: CASSDERIPEAFF
CDR3nt: TGTGCCAGCAGTGATGAGCGGATACCTGAAGCTTTCTTT
j_gene: TRBJ1-1
v_gene: TRBV2
d_gene: NA
abundance: few

CDR3aa: CASSSLRREVLTGELFF
CDR3nt: TGTGCCAGCAGTTCCCTCCGGCGGGAGGTATTAACCGGGGAGCTGTTTTTT
j_gene: TRBJ2-2
v_gene: TRBV27
d_gene: TRBD2
abundance: NA

CDR3aa: CASRPPGSGEEYF
CDR3nt: TGTGCCAGCAGGCCCCCGGGAAGCGGGGAAGAGTACTTC
j_gene: TRBJ2-7
v_gene: TRBV28
d_gene: TRBD2
abundance: NA

CDR3aa: CASSHPEGIARLDEQFF
CDR3nt: TGTGCCAGCAGTCACCCGGAGGGTATAGCTCGACTTGATGAGCAGTTCTTC
j_gene: TRBJ2-1
v_gene: TRBV28
d_gene: NA
abundance: NA

CDR3aa: CASSYGRQGSETQYF
CDR3nt: TGTGCCAGCAGTTACGGTCGACAGGGGAGTGAGACCCAGTACTTC
j_gene: TRBJ2-5
v_gene: TRBV6-6
d_gene: TRBD1
abundance: NA

CDR3aa: CASSRGTGIANEQFF
CDR3nt: TGCGCCAGCAGCCGAGGGACAGGGATTGCCAATGAGCAGTTCTTC
j_gene: TRBJ2-1
v_gene: TRBV5-1
d_gene: TRBD1
abundance: NA

CDR3aa: CASSAGQGYRSETQYF
CDR3nt: TGTGCCAGCAGTGCTGGACAGGGGTATCGGTCAGAGACCCAGTACTTC
j_gene: TRBJ2-5
v_gene: TRBV25-1
d_gene: TRBD1
abundance: NA

CDR3aa: CASSLGSPTSTDTQYF
CDR3nt: TGTGCCAGCAGCCTCGGGTCCCCCACTAGCACAGATACGCAGTATTTT
j_gene: TRBJ2-3
v_gene: TRBV14
d_gene: NA
abundance: few

CDR3aa: CASSNRGQGSGEKLFF
CDR3nt: TGTGCCAGTAGTAACCGGGGACAGGGGAGTGGCGAAAAACTGTTTTTT
j_gene: TRBJ1-4
v_gene: TRBV19
d_gene: TRBD1
abundance: few

CDR3aa: CASGQGGTGELFF
CDR3nt: TGTGCCAGCGGACAGGGGGGGACCGGGGAGCTGTTTTTT
j_gene: TRBJ2-2
v_gene: TRBV7-2
d_gene: TRBD1
abundance: NA

CDR3aa: CASSLGQGGTEAFF
CDR3nt: TGTGCCAGCAGCTTGGGACAGGGGGGCACTGAAGCTTTCTTT
j_gene: TRBJ1-1
v_gene: TRBV13
d_gene: TRBD1
abundance: few

CDR3aa: CASSGDISPREQYF
CDR3nt: TGTGCCAGCAGCGGGGACATTTCTCCGCGCGAGCAGTACTTC
j_gene: TRBJ2-7
v_gene: TRBV5-6
d_gene: NA
abundance: NA

CDR3aa: CASRRREGRTGELFF
CDR3nt: TGTGCCAGCAGGAGGCGGGAGGGCCGCACCGGGGAGCTGTTTTTT
j_gene: TRBJ2-2
v_gene: TRBV2
d_gene: TRBD2
abundance: once

CDR3aa: CASSLMTGVGTEAFF
CDR3nt: TGTGCCAGCAGCCTAATGACAGGGGTGGGGACTGAAGCTTTCTTT
j_gene: TRBJ1-1
v_gene: TRBV5-8
d_gene: TRBD1
abundance: NA

CDR3aa: CASRMALVSGNTIYF
CDR3nt: TGTGCCAGCAGGATGGCACTAGTCTCCGGAAACACCATATATTTT
j_gene: TRBJ1-3
v_gene: TRBV11-2
d_gene: NA
abundance: once

CDR3aa: CASSLVAGLWNEQFF
CDR3nt: TGTGCCAGCAGCTTAGTGGCAGGGCTCTGGAATGAGCAGTTCTTC
j_gene: TRBJ2-1
v_gene: TRBV11-2
d_gene: NA
abundance: NA

CDR3aa: CASSLGQGNIQYF
CDR3nt: TGTGCCAGCAGCTTGGGACAGGGAAACATTCAGTACTTC
j_gene: TRBJ2-4
v_gene: TRBV7-3
d_gene: TRBD1
abundance: once

CDR3aa: CASSWDYNRYEQFF
CDR3nt: TGTGCCAGCAGTTGGGACTATAATAGGTATGAGCAGTTCTTC
j_gene: TRBJ2-1
v_gene: TRBV28
d_gene: TRBD2
abundance: NA

CDR3aa: CASSLAGFPYNEQFF
CDR3nt: TGTGCCAGCAGCCTTGCGGGGTTCCCCTACAATGAGCAGTTCTTC
j_gene: TRBJ2-1
v_gene: TRBV7-9
d_gene: NA
abundance: NA

CDR3aa: CASRSRGRDTEAFF
CDR3nt: TGTGCTAGTAGGTCGAGGGGGCGGGACACTGAAGCTTTCTTT
j_gene: TRBJ1-1
v_gene: TRBV12-5
d_gene: TRBD1
abundance: NA

CDR3aa: CASSFDRAYNYGYTF
CDR3nt: TGTGCCAGCAGTTTCGACAGGGCGTATAACTATGGCTACACCTTC
j_gene: TRBJ1-2
v_gene: TRBV28
d_gene: TRBD1
abundance: NA

CDR3aa: CASRGLGVPEAFF
CDR3nt: TGTGCCAGTAGGGGGCTTGGGGTTCCTGAAGCTTTCTTT
j_gene: TRBJ1-1
v_gene: TRBV19
d_gene: NA
abundance: NA

CDR3aa: CASSFGSVSSGNTIYF
CDR3nt: TGTGCCAGCAGTTTCGGTAGCGTAAGCTCTGGAAACACCATATATTTT
j_gene: TRBJ1-3
v_gene: TRBV28
d_gene: NA
abundance: NA

CDR3aa: CASSLWRDSYEQYF
CDR3nt: TGTGCCAGCAGTTTATGGAGAGACTCCTACGAGCAGTACTTC
j_gene: TRBJ2-7
v_gene: TRBV28
d_gene: NA
abundance: once

CDR3aa: CASSQGATANTEAFF
CDR3nt: TGCGCCAGCAGCCAAGGCGCCACCGCAAACACTGAAGCTTTCTTT
j_gene: TRBJ1-1
v_gene: TRBV4-1
d_gene: NA
abundance: NA

CDR3aa: CASSTGTFYYEQYF
CDR3nt: TGTGCCAGCAGCACCGGGACTTTTTACTACGAGCAGTACTTC
j_gene: TRBJ2-7
v_gene: TRBV28
d_gene: NA
abundance: NA

CDR3aa: CASSWTSDPYEQYF
CDR3nt: TGCGCCAGCAGCTGGACTAGCGATCCCTACGAGCAGTACTTC
j_gene: TRBJ2-7
v_gene: TRBV5-1
d_gene: TRBD2
abundance: NA

CDR3aa: CASRGLAGPYNEQFF
CDR3nt: TGCGCCAGCAGAGGACTAGCGGGACCCTACAATGAGCAGTTCTTC
j_gene: TRBJ2-1
v_gene: TRBV10-2
d_gene: TRBD2
abundance: once

CDR3aa: CASSPSSGDYEQYF
CDR3nt: TGTGCCAGCAGCCCTTCTAGCGGGGATTACGAGCAGTACTTC
j_gene: TRBJ2-7
v_gene: TRBV7-3
d_gene: TRBD2
abundance: NA

CDR3aa: CASSLSVPGLAGGGTNGELFF
CDR3nt: TGTGCCAGCAGTTTATCGGTACCGGGACTAGCGGGAGGAGGAACAAACGGGGAGCTGTTTTTT
j_gene: TRBJ2-2
v_gene: TRBV27
d_gene: TRBD2
abundance: NA

CDR3aa: CASSYTGRDEKLFF
CDR3nt: TGTGCCAGCAGTTACACCGGGAGGGATGAAAAACTGTTTTTT
j_gene: TRBJ1-4
v_gene: TRBV6-5
d_gene: NA
abundance: NA

CDR3aa: CASRKLAKYYEQYF
CDR3nt: TGTGCCAGCAGAAAACTAGCGAAATACTACGAGCAGTACTTC
j_gene: TRBJ2-7
v_gene: TRBV6-5
d_gene: TRBD2
abundance: NA

CDR3aa: CASVDRGTSYGYTF
CDR3nt: TGTGCCAGTGTAGACAGGGGGACGAGCTATGGCTACACCTTC
j_gene: TRBJ1-2
v_gene: TRBV19
d_gene: TRBD1
abundance: NA

CDR3aa: CASSPSGKPQQYEQYF
CDR3nt: TGTGCCAGCTCACCAAGCGGGAAACCCCAACAATACGAGCAGTACTTC
j_gene: TRBJ2-7
v_gene: TRBV18
d_gene: TRBD2
abundance: NA

CDR3aa: CAISAGQSTNEKLFF
CDR3nt: TGTGCCATCAGTGCGGGACAGTCAACTAATGAAAAACTGTTTTTT
j_gene: TRBJ1-4
v_gene: TRBV10-3
d_gene: TRBD1
abundance: NA

CDR3aa: CASSSSTIYNEQFF
CDR3nt: TGCGCCAGCAGCTCCTCGACTATCTACAATGAGCAGTTCTTC
j_gene: TRBJ2-1
v_gene: TRBV5-1
d_gene: NA
abundance: NA

CDR3aa: CASLKQGALDTQYF
CDR3nt: TGTGCCAGCCTTAAACAGGGGGCCCTCGATACGCAGTATTTT
j_gene: TRBJ2-3
v_gene: TRBV5-6
d_gene: TRBD1
abundance: NA

CDR3aa: CASSFRGRGKQFF
CDR3nt: TGTGCCAGCAGCTTTCGCGGGCGGGGTAAGCAGTTCTTC
j_gene: TRBJ2-1
v_gene: TRBV13
d_gene: NA
abundance: NA

CDR3aa: CASSLQGRSHEQYF
CDR3nt: TGTGCCAGCAGTCTTCAGGGAAGGAGCCACGAGCAGTACTTC
j_gene: TRBJ2-7
v_gene: TRBV6-5
d_gene: NA
abundance: NA

CDR3aa: CASRQGTSGSSYNEQFF
CDR3nt: TGCGCCAGCAGACAAGGGACTAGCGGGAGCTCCTACAATGAGCAGTTCTTC
j_gene: TRBJ2-1
v_gene: TRBV10-2
d_gene: TRBD2
abundance: medium-sized

CDR3aa: CASSEQPGGPNTEAFF
CDR3nt: TGTGCCAGCAGTGAACAGCCAGGGGGTCCGAACACTGAAGCTTTCTTT
j_gene: TRBJ1-1
v_gene: TRBV6-1
d_gene: TRBD1
abundance: NA

CDR3aa: CASSLGGRDADTQYF
CDR3nt: TGTGCCAGCAGCTTAGGTGGGAGAGATGCAGATACGCAGTATTTT
j_gene: TRBJ2-3
v_gene: TRBV11-3
d_gene: NA
abundance: once

CDR3aa: CASSFRLARFGDTQYF
CDR3nt: TGTGCCAGCAGTTTTCGACTAGCGAGGTTTGGAGATACGCAGTATTTT
j_gene: TRBJ2-3
v_gene: TRBV27
d_gene: TRBD2
abundance: NA

CDR3aa: CASSESRTGGLTEAFF
CDR3nt: TGCGCCAGCAGTGAGTCCCGGACAGGGGGCCTCACTGAAGCTTTCTTT
j_gene: TRBJ1-1
v_gene: TRBV10-1
d_gene: TRBD1
abundance: NA

CDR3aa: CASSHDWDSDYEQYF
CDR3nt: TGTGCCAGCAGCCATGACTGGGACAGCGACTACGAGCAGTACTTC
j_gene: TRBJ2-7
v_gene: TRBV27
d_gene: TRBD1
abundance: NA

CDR3aa: CASSVLWTGGNEQFF
CDR3nt: TGTGCCAGCAGTGTTCTGTGGACAGGGGGGAATGAGCAGTTCTTC
j_gene: TRBJ2-1
v_gene: TRBV28
d_gene: TRBD1
abundance: NA

CDR3aa: CASRRYGEVTEAFF
CDR3nt: TGTGCCAGTAGACGATACGGCGAGGTCACTGAAGCTTTCTTT
j_gene: TRBJ1-1
v_gene: TRBV19
d_gene: NA
abundance: NA

CDR3aa: CASSEARLRFNEQFF
CDR3nt: TGTGCCAGCAGTGAAGCGAGGTTACGGTTCAATGAGCAGTTCTTC
j_gene: TRBJ2-1
v_gene: TRBV6-1
d_gene: NA
abundance: NA

CDR3aa: CASGHRETQYF
CDR3nt: TGTGCCAGCGGGCACCGGGAGACCCAGTACTTC
j_gene: TRBJ2-5
v_gene: TRBV6-6
d_gene: NA
abundance: NA

CDR3aa: CASSSFERTSTDTQYF
CDR3nt: TGTGCCAGCAGTTCCTTTGAACGGACTAGCACAGATACGCAGTATTTT
j_gene: TRBJ2-3
v_gene: TRBV11-2
d_gene: NA
abundance: NA

CDR3aa: CASSTWGQGSGYTF
CDR3nt: TGTGCCAGTAGTACTTGGGGACAGGGAAGCGGCTACACCTTC
j_gene: TRBJ1-2
v_gene: TRBV19
d_gene: TRBD1
abundance: NA

CDR3aa: CAWSLGVWTSPNEQFF
CDR3nt: TGTGCCTGGAGCTTGGGGGTCTGGACTAGCCCTAATGAGCAGTTCTTC
j_gene: TRBJ2-1
v_gene: TRBV30
d_gene: TRBD2
abundance: NA

CDR3aa: CASSYPTGTGNTIYF
CDR3nt: TGTGCCAGCAGTTACCCCACAGGAACGGGAAACACCATATATTTT
j_gene: TRBJ1-3
v_gene: TRBV6-6
d_gene: NA
abundance: NA